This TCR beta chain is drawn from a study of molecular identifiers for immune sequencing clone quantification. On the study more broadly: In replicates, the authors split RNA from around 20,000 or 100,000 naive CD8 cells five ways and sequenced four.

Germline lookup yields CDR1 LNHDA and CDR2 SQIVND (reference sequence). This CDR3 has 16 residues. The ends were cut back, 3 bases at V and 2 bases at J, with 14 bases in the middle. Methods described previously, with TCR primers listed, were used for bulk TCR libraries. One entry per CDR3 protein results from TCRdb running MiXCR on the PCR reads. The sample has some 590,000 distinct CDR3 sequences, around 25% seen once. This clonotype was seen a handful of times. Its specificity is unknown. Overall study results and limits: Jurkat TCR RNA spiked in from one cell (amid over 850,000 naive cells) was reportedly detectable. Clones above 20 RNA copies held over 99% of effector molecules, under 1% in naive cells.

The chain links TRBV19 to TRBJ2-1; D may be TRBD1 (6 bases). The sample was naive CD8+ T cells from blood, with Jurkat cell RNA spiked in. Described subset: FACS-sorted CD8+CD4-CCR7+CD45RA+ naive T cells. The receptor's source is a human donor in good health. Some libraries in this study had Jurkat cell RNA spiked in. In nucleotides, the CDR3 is TGTGCCAGTAGTATGACCGACAGGCCAGCCTACAATGAGCAGTTCTTC. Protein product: CASSMTDRPAYNEQFF.